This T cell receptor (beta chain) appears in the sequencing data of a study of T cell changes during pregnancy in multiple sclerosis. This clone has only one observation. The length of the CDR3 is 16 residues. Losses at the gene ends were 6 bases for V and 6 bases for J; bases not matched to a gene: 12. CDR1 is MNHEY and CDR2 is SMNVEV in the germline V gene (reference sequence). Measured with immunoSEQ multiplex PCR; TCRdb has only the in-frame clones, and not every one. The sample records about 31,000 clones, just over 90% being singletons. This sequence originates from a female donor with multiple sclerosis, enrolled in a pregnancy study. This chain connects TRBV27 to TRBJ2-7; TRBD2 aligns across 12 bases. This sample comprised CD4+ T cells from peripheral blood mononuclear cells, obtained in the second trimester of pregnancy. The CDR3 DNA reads TGTGCCAGCAGCGTTCAAAACGGACTAGCGGGAAGCGAGCAGTACTTC. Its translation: CASSVQNGLAGSEQYF.